The 15 T cell receptor beta chains given below trace back to one sample, sequenced in a study of PD-1 blockade in mismatch repair-deficient tumors. The table came from immunoSEQ multiplex PCR; TCRdb's copy has only in-frame clones and leaves some out. The sample consists of 80,000 to 100,000 clones, approximately 81% of them appearing once. Sequences were derived from peripheral blood, sampled 12 weeks after starting pembrolizumab. These TCRs come from an adult with mismatch repair-deficient cancer.

The gene calls are TRBV27 and TRBJ2-7; 7 bases agree with TRBD1. This CDR3 contains 13 residues. The trim removed 5 bases at V and 9 bases at J, leaving 10 bases unmatched. The germline CDR1 and CDR2 sequences are MNHEY and SMNVEV (reference sequence). The CDR3 nucleotides read TGTGCCAGCAGTCCTCATAGACAGGGAAGGCAGTACTTC. This encodes CASSPHRQGRQYF.

CDR3 residues: CASSGLSSYNEQFF. In DNA form, the CDR3 reads TGTGCCAGCAGCGGGTTAAGCTCCTACAATGAGCAGTTCTTC. The chain combines TRBV7-9 with TRBJ2-1, with unresolved D. V was pared by 5 bases and J by 0 bases, with 8 bases between. The CDR3 contains 14 residues. CDR1 is SEHNR and CDR2 is FQNEAQ in the germline V gene (reference sequence).

V gene TRBV18 combines with J gene TRBJ2-5; D is unclear. Germline loops: CDR1 KGHSH, CDR2 LQKENI. This CDR3 contains 15 residues. Between the trimmed V and J ends, which lost 0 bases and 0 bases, there was a span of 8 bases. The CDR3 DNA reads TGTGCCAGCTCACCACCAGTGCCGTACCAAGAGACCCAGTACTTC. Translating gives CASSPPVPYQETQYF.

The CDR3 sequence: CASSLAGGEQYF. CDR3 nucleotides: TGTGCCAGCAGCTTGGCAGGGGGCGAGCAGTACTTC. The chain carries TRBV5-6 and TRBJ2-7; 7 bases map to TRBD1. The CDR3 consists of 12 residues. Germline CDR1 reads SGHDT; CDR2 reads YYEEEE. The V gene end was trimmed by 0 bases and the J gene end by 6 bases; junction bases not matched to a gene: 0.

V is TRBV2 and J is TRBJ1-2, with 8 bases fitting TRBD1. CDR1 is SNHLY and CDR2 is FYNNEI in the germline V gene. Trimming took 3 bases from V and 3 from J; bases not matched to a gene: 9. The length of the CDR3 is 16 residues. The CDR3 spells CASSEGQAPSYYGYTF. CDR3 sequence (DNA): TGTGCCAGCAGTGAGGGACAGGCCCCTTCCTACTATGGCTACACCTTC.

The chain carries TRBV2 and TRBJ2-7, with 12 bases aligning to TRBD1. V lost 6 bases and J lost 3; bases outside the gene matches: 9. The germline V gene encodes CDR1 SNHLY and CDR2 FYNNEI. CDR3 length: 16 residues. CDR3 nucleotides: TGTGCCAGCAGGACCGGGACAGGGGGCTTCCACTACGAGCAGTACTTC. Amino acids: CASRTGTGGFHYEQYF.

This chain connects TRBV6-5 to TRBJ2-1; a weak D match, TRBD1 (5 bases). The CDR3 runs 13 residues. From germline, CDR1 is MNHEY and CDR2 SVGAGI. With 0 bases removed from V and 9 bases from J, the gap between germline ends came to 9 bases. In nucleotides, the CDR3 is TGTGCCAGCAGTTACTCGAATGACAGTGAGCAGTTCTTC. This translates into CASSYSNDSEQFF.

The V call is TRBV5-6, the J call TRBJ2-2, with a possible D match to TRBD2 (5 bases). The V end was cut by 1 base, the J end by 6 bases, with 7 bases between. Germline lookup yields CDR1 SGHDT and CDR2 YYEEEE. The CDR3 spans 13 residues. The DNA for the CDR3 is TGTGCCAGCAGCTTGACCGGGGCCGGGGAGCTGTTTTTT. This codes for CASSLTGAGELFF.

The CDR3 DNA follows: TGTGCCAGCAGCCTAACGACTAGCGGCCCCTACGAGCAGTACTTC. This codes for CASSLTTSGPYEQYF. V usage is TRBV13 and J usage is TRBJ2-7, with 9 bases aligning to TRBD2. The CDR3 loop spans 15 amino acids. V was pared by 5 bases and J by 2 bases, with 7 bases of the junction left unmatched. Germline values: CDR1 PRHDT, CDR2 FYEKMQ (reference sequence).

Of note for this clone: At one boundary the junction diverges from the germline segment, which might be a read error. The genes are TRBV4-1 and TRBJ2-7; D not resolved. The CDR3 spans 11 residues. The germline V gene encodes CDR1 MGHRA and CDR2 YSYEKL. CDR3 in amino acids: CASSLGLEQYF. DNA for the CDR3: TGTGCCAGCAGCCTGGGCCTCGAGCAGTACTTC.

A few counts support this clone. V is TRBV11-3 and J is TRBJ2-5, with 7 positions matching TRBD2. Germline CDR1 and CDR2: SGHNT and YENEEA. The ends lost 5 bases at V and 0 bases at J; junction bases unmatched: 3. The CDR3 sequence is 14 residues long. The CDR3 nucleotides read TGTGCCAGCAGCCCGGGACTAAACCAAGAGACCCAGTACTTC. Translated: CASSPGLNQETQYF.

The chain joins TRBV10-2 to TRBJ2-2; D gene unclear. CDR3 size: 12 residues. Germline V lookup: CDR1 WSHSY, CDR2 SAAADI. Trimming took 4 bases from V and 6 from J, leaving 6 bases between them. CDR3 in DNA: TGCGCCAGCAGTGCAGGTGCCGGGGAGCTGTTTTTT. This gives the protein CASSAGAGELFF.

The chain has TRBV19 and TRBJ1-3; D unresolved. CDR3 size: 17 residues. Germline CDR1 reads LNHDA; CDR2 reads SQIVND (reference sequence). The V end lost 3 bases, the J end lost 0 bases, and 15 bases lay between the germline ends. CDR3 in DNA: TGTGCCAGTAGTATGTTTGTACAGCTGAACTCTGGAAACACCATATATTTT. Translating gives CASSMFVQLNSGNTIYF.

V and J are TRBV9 and TRBJ2-2; D possibly corresponds to TRBD1 (5 bases). The CDR3 covers 15 residues. The V gene lost 4 bases and the J gene lost 7 bases, with 17 bases spanning the gap. CDR1 is SGDLS, CDR2 YYNGEE, per germline. The CDR3 DNA reads TGTGCCAGCAGCATAGACAGCTTTTCAAGCGGGGAGCTGTTTTTT. Translating gives CASSIDSFSSGELFF.

This clone was found many times. V gene TRBV6-5 combines with J gene TRBJ2-2; D remains unclear. The CDR3 covers 15 residues. Trimming took off 5 bases at V and 2 bases at J, with 12 bases between the two ends. Germline-derived CDR1 and CDR2 are MNHEY and SVGAGI. This CDR3 is CASSPQTHNTGELFF. In nucleotides, the CDR3 is TGTGCCAGCAGTCCCCAGACTCATAACACCGGGGAGCTGTTTTTT.